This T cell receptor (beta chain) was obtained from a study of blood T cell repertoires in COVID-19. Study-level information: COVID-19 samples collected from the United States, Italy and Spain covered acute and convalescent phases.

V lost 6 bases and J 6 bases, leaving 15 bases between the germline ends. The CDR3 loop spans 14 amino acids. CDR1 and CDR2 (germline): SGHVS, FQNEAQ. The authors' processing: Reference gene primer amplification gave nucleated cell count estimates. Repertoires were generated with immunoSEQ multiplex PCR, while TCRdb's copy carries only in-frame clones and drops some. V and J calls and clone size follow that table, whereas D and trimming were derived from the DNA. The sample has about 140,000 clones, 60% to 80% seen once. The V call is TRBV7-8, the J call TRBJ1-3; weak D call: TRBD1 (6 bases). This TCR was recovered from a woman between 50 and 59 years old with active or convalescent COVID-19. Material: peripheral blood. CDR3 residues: CASSNNRAQNTIYF. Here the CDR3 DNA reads TGTGCCAGCAGTAACAACAGGGCGCAAAACACCATATATTTT.